A selection of T cell receptor beta chains follows, all from one sample in a study of T cell responses to AZD1222 COVID-19 vaccine. Profiling relied on immunoSEQ multiplex PCR, and the TCRdb table lists in-frame clones only, not all of them. The sample lists some 140,000 clones; 93% were seen once. The sequenced sample was peripheral blood, obtained on day 0 of AZD1222 vaccination. All receptors derive from an adult in good health. Both conserved end residues are part of each CDR3. D genes are given only for firm matches. The size entry is marked missing in some rows and otherwise reads once, few, many or a size class.

- | few | TRBJ2-2 | TRBV5-1 | TGCGCCAGCAGCTTTTTCTATACGACGAACACCGGGGAGCTGTTTTTT | CASSFFYTTNTGELFF
TRBD1 | - | TRBJ1-2 | TRBV5-4 | TGTGCCAGCAGCTTGGGGGCAGGGGGCCACAACTATGGCTACACCTTC | CASSLGAGGHNYGYTF
- | - | TRBJ2-5 | TRBV18 | TGTGCCAGCTCACCTAGGCACCTAAGGGGACGGCCACAAGAGACCCAGTACTTC | CASSPRHLRGRPQETQYF
TRBD1 | - | TRBJ2-2 | TRBV19 | TGTGCCAGTAAGGGGGAGGGACAGGGGAGGTACACCGGGGAGCTGTTTTTT | CASKGEGQGRYTGELFF
- | - | TRBJ1-5 | TRBV6-5 | TGTGCCAGCAATAGGGGCGCGCAGCCCCAGCATTTT | CASNRGAQPQHF
TRBD1 | - | TRBJ1-2 | TRBV9 | TGTGCCAGCAGCGTAGGTGGCAGGGGGAACTATGGCTACACCTTC | CASSVGGRGNYGYTF
TRBD2 | - | TRBJ2-7 | TRBV5-1 | TGCGCCAGCAGCTTGAAACTAGCGGGCTACGAGCAGTACTTC | CASSLKLAGYEQYF
TRBD2 | - | TRBJ2-2 | TRBV7-2 | TGTGCCAGCAGCCAGCGTAGGAGCGGGGGGCCGGCCGGGGAGCTGTTTTTT | CASSQRRSGGPAGELFF
- | once | TRBJ2-1 | TRBV19 | TGTGCCAGTAGTCCAGTACAGGGGGAGGGAAGTGAGCAGTTCTTC | CASSPVQGEGSEQFF
TRBD1 | - | TRBJ1-4 | TRBV7-6 | TGTGCCAGCAGCCACGGACAGGATGGTTCTAATGAAAAACTGTTTTTT | CASSHGQDGSNEKLFF
TRBD1 | - | TRBJ2-7 | TRBV3-1/TRBV3-2 | TGTGCCAGCCGGGACAGGGGGAGGTACGAGCAGTACTTC | CASRDRGRYEQYF
- | once | TRBJ2-3 | TRBV5-1 | TGCGCCAGCAGCCGTACAGATACGCAGTATTTT | CASSRTDTQYF
TRBD1 | - | TRBJ2-1 | TRBV5-4 | TGTGCCAGCAGCCGAGTTTTCGGACAGGGGTACAATGAGCAGTTCTTC | CASSRVFGQGYNEQFF
- | once | TRBJ1-3 | TRBV7-9 | TGTGCCAGCAGCTTAGCGTTGGGGTCTGGAAACACCATATATTTT | CASSLALGSGNTIYF
TRBD1 | - | TRBJ1-6 | TRBV18 | TGTGCCAGCTCACCTTTCGGACAGGCTAGCTCCTATAATTCACCCCTCCACTTT | CASSPFGQASSYNSPLHF
TRBD1 | - | TRBJ1-1 | TRBV6-5 | TGTGCCAGCAGTTACTCGAGGGGGCAAGCTTTCTTT | CASSYSRGQAFF
TRBD2 | - | TRBJ2-3 | TRBV6-5 | TGTGCCACTCGACGACTAGCGGGGGTGACAGATACGCAGTATTTT | CATRRLAGVTDTQYF
- | - | TRBJ1-1 | TRBV18 | TGTGCCAGCTCACCCGGCGGAGCTGAAGCTTTCTTT | CASSPGGAEAFF
- | - | TRBJ1-3 | TRBV3-1/TRBV3-2 | TGTGCCAGCAGCCAAGGAGGGGGAAACACCATATATTTT | CASSQGGGNTIYF
- | - | TRBJ2-1 | TRBV19 | TGTGCCAGTAGTACCCCAGATGGGGGCGCATCGGACAATGAGCAGTTCTTC | CASSTPDGGASDNEQFF
- | - | TRBJ2-1 | TRBV7-9 | TGTGCCAGCAGTCAAAGAGGTCGGGGATGGAATGAGCAGTTCTTC | CASSQRGRGWNEQFF
- | once | TRBJ1-2 | TRBV10-1 | TGCGCCAGCAGTGAGTCGAGGAATAATGGCTACACCTTC | CASSESRNNGYTF
- | - | TRBJ1-2 | TRBV29-1 | TGCAGCGTTGGAGGGGGAGACTATGGCTACACCTTC | CSVGGGDYGYTF
- | - | TRBJ1-2 | TRBV18 | TGTGCCAGCTCACCCTTTGGACGGAGTAACTATGGCTACACCTTC | CASSPFGRSNYGYTF
- | - | TRBJ1-1 | TRBV20-1 | TGCAGTGCTAGAGATTTACGGGATTTCTTT | CSARDLRDFF
- | - | TRBJ1-2 | TRBV10-3 | TGTGCCATCATGAGCGGCCAAGGCTATGGCTACACCTTC | CAIMSGQGYGYTF
TRBD2 | - | TRBJ2-5 | TRBV19 | TGTGCCAGTAGTATAGATCCCGGACCGGGGGGGGAAGAGACCCAGTACTTC | CASSIDPGPGGEETQYF
TRBD1 | - | TRBJ2-7 | TRBV14 | TGTGCCAGCAGCCACCCTAGGACAGGAATCTACGAGCAGTACTTC | CASSHPRTGIYEQYF
- | once | TRBJ2-3 | TRBV7-9 | TGTGCCAGCAGTCCCGGGACTGGGGATACGCAGTATTTT | CASSPGTGDTQYF
- | once | TRBJ2-5 | TRBV30 | TGTGCCTGGAGTCAGGGTGGGCAAGAGACCCAGTACTTC | CAWSQGGQETQYF
TRBD1 | - | TRBJ2-7 | TRBV6-6 | TGTGCCACACACAGGGGTTTCCACGAGCAGTACTTC | CATHRGFHEQYF
- | - | TRBJ1-2 | TRBV2 | TGTGCCAGCGGGAGGAGCAACTATGGCTACACCTTC | CASGRSNYGYTF
- | - | TRBJ2-1 | TRBV27 | TGTGCCAGCAGTTTGACGCGGGTCAACAATGAGCAGTTCTTC | CASSLTRVNNEQFF